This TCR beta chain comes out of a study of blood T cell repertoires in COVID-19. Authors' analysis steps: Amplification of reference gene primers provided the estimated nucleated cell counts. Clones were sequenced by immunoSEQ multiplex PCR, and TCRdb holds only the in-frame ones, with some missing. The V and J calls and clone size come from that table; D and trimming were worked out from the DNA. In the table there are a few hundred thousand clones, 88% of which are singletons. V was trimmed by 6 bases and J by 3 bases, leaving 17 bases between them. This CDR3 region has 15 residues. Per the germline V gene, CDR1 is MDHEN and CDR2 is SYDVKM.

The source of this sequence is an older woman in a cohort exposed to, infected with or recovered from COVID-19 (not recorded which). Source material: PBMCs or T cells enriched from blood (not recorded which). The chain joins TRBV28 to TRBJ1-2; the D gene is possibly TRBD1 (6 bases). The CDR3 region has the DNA TGTGCCAGCAGACCGGGACACGCGCTGGACTATGGCTACACCTTC. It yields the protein CASRPGHALDYGYTF.